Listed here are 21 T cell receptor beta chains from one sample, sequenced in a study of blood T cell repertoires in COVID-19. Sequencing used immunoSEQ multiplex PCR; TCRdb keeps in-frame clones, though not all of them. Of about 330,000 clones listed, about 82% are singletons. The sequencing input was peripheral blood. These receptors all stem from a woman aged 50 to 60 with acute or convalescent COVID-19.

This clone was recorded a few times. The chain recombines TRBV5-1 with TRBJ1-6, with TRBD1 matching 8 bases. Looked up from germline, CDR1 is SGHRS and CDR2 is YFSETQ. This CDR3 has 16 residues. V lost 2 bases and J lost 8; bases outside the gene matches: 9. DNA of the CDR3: TGCGCCAGCAGCTTTAGGGGACAGGAGAATTATTCACCCCTCCACTTT. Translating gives CASSFRGQENYSPLHF. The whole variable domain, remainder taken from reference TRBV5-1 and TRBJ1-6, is KAGVTQTPRYLIKTRGQQVTLSCSPISGHRSVSWYQQTPGQGLQFLFEYFSETQRNKGNFPGRFSGRQFSNSRSEMNVSTLELGDSALYLCASSFRGQENYSPLHFGNGTRLTVT.

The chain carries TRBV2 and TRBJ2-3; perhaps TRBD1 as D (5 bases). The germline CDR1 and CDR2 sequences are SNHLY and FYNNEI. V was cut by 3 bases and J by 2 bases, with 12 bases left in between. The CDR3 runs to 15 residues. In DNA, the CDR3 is TGTGCCAGCAGTGATTTCGGACACATCACAGATACGCAGTATTTT. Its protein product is CASSDFGHITDTQYF.

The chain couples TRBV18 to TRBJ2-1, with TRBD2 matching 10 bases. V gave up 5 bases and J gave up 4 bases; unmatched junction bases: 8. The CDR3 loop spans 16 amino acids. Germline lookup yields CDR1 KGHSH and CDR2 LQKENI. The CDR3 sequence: CASSFSGTSAYNEQFF. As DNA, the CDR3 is TGTGCCAGCTCATTCTCCGGGACTAGCGCGTACAATGAGCAGTTCTTC.

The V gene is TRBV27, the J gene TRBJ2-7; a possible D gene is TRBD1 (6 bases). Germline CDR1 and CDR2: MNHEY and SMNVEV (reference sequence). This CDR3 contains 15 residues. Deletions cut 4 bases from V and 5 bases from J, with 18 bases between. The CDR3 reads CASSSLVQGFDEQYF. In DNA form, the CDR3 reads TGTGCCAGCAGTTCCTTGGTCCAGGGGTTTGACGAGCAGTACTTC.

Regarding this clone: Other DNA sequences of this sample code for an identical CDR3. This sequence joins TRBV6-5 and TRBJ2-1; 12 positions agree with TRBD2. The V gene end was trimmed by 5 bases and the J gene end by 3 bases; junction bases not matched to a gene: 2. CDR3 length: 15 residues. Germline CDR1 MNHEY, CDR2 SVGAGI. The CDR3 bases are TGTGCCAGCAGTCTAGCGGGAGGGGGCTACAATGAGCAGTTCTTC. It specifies CASSLAGGGYNEQFF.

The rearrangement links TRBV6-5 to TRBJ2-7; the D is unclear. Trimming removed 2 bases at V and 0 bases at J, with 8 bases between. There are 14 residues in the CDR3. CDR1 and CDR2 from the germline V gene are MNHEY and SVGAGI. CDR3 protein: CASSYREDSYEQYF. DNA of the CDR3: TGTGCCAGCAGTTACCGCGAGGACTCCTACGAGCAGTACTTC.

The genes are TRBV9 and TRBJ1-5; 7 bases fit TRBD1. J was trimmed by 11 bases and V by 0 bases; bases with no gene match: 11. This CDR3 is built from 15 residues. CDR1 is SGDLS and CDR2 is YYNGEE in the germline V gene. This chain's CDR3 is CASSVGGGGRAAQHF. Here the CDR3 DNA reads TGTGCCAGCAGCGTAGGAGGAGGGGGCCGAGCGGCCCAGCATTTT.

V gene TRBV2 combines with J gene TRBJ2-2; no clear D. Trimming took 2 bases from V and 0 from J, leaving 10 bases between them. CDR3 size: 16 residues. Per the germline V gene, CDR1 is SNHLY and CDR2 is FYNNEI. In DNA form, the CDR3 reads TGTGCCAGCAGTGAAAATGAACTAACGAACACCGGGGAGCTGTTTTTT. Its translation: CASSENELTNTGELFF.

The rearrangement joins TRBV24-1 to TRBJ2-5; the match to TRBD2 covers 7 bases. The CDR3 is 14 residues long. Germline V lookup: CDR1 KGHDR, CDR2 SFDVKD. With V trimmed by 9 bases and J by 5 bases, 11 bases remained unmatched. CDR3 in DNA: TGTGCCACCGGGGGGGACCTCCGCGCGGAGACCCAGTACTTC. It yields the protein CATGGDLRAETQYF.

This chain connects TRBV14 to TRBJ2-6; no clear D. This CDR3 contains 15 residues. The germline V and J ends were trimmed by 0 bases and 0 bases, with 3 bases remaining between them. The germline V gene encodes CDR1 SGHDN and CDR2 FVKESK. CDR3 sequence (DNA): TGTGCCAGCAGCCAAGACCGCTCTGGGGCCAACGTCCTGACTTTC. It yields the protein CASSQDRSGANVLTF.

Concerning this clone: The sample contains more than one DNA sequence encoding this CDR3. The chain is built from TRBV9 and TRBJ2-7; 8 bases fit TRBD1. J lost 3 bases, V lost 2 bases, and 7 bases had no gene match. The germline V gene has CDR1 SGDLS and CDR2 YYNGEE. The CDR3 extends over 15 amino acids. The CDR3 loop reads CASSVGRTGLYEQYF. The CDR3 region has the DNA TGTGCCAGCAGCGTGGGAAGGACAGGGCTCTACGAGCAGTACTTC.

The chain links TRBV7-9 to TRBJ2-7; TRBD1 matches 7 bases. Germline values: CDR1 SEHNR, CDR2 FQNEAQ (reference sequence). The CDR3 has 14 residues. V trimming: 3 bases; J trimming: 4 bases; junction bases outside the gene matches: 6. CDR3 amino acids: CASSFWDRDYEQYF. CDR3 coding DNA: TGTGCCAGCAGCTTTTGGGACAGAGATTACGAGCAGTACTTC.

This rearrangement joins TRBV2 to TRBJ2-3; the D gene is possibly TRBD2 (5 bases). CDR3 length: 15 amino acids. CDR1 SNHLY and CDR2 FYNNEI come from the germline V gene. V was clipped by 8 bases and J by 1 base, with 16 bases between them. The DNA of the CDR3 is TGTGCCAGCCGTCCGGACTCCGGAGGCACAGATACGCAGTATTTT. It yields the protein CASRPDSGGTDTQYF.

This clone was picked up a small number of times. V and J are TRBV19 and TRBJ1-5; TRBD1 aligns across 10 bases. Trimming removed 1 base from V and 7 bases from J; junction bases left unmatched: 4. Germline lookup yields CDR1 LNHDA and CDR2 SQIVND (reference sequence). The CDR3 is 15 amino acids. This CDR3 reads CASSIGDRGFQPQHF. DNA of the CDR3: TGTGCCAGTAGTATAGGGGACAGGGGATTCCAGCCCCAGCATTTT.

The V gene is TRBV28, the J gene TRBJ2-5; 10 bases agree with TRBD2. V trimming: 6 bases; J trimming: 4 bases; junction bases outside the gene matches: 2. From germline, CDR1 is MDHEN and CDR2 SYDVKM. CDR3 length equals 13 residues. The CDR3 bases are TGTGCCAGCAGCCGACTAGCGGGAGAGACCCAGTACTTC. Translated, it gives CASSRLAGETQYF.

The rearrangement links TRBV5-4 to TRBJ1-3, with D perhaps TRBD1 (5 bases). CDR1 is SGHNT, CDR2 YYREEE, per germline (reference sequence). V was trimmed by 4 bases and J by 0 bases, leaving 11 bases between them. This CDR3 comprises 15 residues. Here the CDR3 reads CASSRDSNSGNTIYF. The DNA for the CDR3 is TGTGCCAGCAGCCGGGACTCAAACTCTGGAAACACCATATATTTT.

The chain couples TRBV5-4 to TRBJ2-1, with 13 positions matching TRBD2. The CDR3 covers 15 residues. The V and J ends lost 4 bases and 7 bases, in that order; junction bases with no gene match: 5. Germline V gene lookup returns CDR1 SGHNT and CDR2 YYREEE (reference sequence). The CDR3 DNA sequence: TGTGCCAGCAGCGCGATACTAGCGGGAGGGAATGAGCAGTTCTTC. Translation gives CASSAILAGGNEQFF.

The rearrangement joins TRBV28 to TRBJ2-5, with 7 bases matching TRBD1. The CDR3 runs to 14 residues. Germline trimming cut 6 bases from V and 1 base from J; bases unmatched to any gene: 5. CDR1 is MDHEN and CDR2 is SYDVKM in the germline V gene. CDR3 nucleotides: TGTGCCAGCAGGTTGGGACAGATCCAAGAGACCCAGTACTTC. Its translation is CASRLGQIQETQYF.

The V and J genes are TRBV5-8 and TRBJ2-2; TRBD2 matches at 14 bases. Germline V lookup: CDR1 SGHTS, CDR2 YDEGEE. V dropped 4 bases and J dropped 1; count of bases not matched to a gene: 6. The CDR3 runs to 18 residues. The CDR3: CASSPRTSGRLNTGELFF. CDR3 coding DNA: TGTGCCAGCAGCCCCAGGACTAGCGGGAGGTTGAACACCGGGGAGCTGTTTTTT.

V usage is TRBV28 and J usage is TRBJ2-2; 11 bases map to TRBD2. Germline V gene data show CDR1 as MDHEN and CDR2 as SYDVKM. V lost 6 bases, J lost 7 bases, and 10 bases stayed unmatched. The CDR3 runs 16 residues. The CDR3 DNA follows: TGTGCCAGCAGCTACACTCGGACTAGCGGGTTCGGGGAGCTGTTTTTT. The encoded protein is CASSYTRTSGFGELFF.

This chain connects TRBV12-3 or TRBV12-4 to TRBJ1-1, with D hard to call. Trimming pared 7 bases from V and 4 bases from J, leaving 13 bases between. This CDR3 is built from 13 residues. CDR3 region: CASKTVPSTEAFF. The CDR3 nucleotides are TGTGCCAGCAAGACTGTCCCAAGCACTGAAGCTTTCTTT.